One and the same sample provided the 18 T cell receptor beta chains below, sequenced in a study of blood T cell repertoires in COVID-19. The assay was immunoSEQ multiplex PCR, and TCRdb's table has in-frame clones only and misses some. The sample lists approximately 200,000 clones, 70% to 90% occurring once. The sample was peripheral blood. Receptors were obtained from a man in his late teens or twenties with active or convalescent COVID-19.

The gene calls are TRBV6-4 and TRBJ2-4, with 10 nucleotides matching TRBD2. J was trimmed by 10 bases and V by 8 bases; bases with no gene match: 8. CDR1 MRHNA and CDR2 SNTAGT come from the germline V gene. This CDR3 is built from 13 residues. This chain's CDR3 is CASGEVAGGIQYF. The DNA for the CDR3 is TGTGCCAGCGGGGAGGTAGCGGGAGGAATTCAGTACTTC.

This chain uses TRBV3-1 (or the pseudogene TRBV3-2) with TRBJ2-5; 11 bases line up with TRBD2. The CDR3 contains 16 residues. V shed 4 bases and J 5 bases; nucleotides not matched to a gene: 9. From germline, CDR1 is LGHDT and CDR2 YNNKEL (reference sequence). CDR3 DNA: TGTGCCAGCAGCCGAGGAGCACTAGCGGGAGTGGAGACCCAGTACTTC. Its translation: CASSRGALAGVETQYF.

The chain uses TRBV7-9 and TRBJ1-4; possible D gene TRBD1, 5 bases. Germline V gene lookup returns CDR1 SEHNR and CDR2 FQNEAQ (reference sequence). This CDR3 region has 14 residues. Between the trimmed V and J ends, which lost 3 bases and 2 bases, there was a span of 7 bases. CDR3 protein: CASSFRATNEKLFF. CDR3 bases: TGTGCCAGCAGCTTCAGGGCGACTAATGAAAAACTGTTTTTT.

The J gene is TRBJ1-4, the V gene TRBV3-1 (or the pseudogene TRBV3-2); D unclear. The V gene lost 0 bases and the J gene lost 5 bases, with 7 bases spanning the gap. From germline, CDR1 is LGHDT and CDR2 YNNKEL (reference sequence). CDR3 length: 14 amino acids. CDR3 sequence reads: CASSQDLRNEKLFF. The CDR3 DNA reads as TGTGCCAGCAGCCAAGATCTTCGGAATGAAAAACTGTTTTTT.

The chain combines TRBV10-3 with TRBJ2-1; D gene ambiguous. V lost 5 bases to trimming and J lost 5 bases, with 7 bases between them. The CDR3 totals 12 residues. CDR1 and CDR2 (germline): ENHRY, SYGVKD. CDR3 DNA sequence: TGTGCCATCAGTCCCGTCGACAATGAGCAGTTCTTC. Its protein is CAISPVDNEQFF.

V usage is TRBV5-4 and J usage is TRBJ1-2, with 7 bases fitting TRBD1. V shed 3 bases and J 4 bases; nucleotides not matched to a gene: 12. Germline CDR1 reads SGHNT; CDR2 reads YYREEE (reference sequence). CDR3 length equals 16 residues. CDR3 sequence: CASSSLRGPRPYGYTF. Here the CDR3 DNA reads TGTGCCAGCAGCTCCCTTAGGGGGCCCCGACCCTATGGCTACACCTTC.

This chain uses TRBV27 with TRBJ2-1; 8 bases match TRBD2. After removal of 6 bases from V and 10 bases from J, the junction contained 20 bases not matched to a gene. This CDR3 is built from 17 residues. Per the germline V gene, CDR1 is MNHEY and CDR2 is SMNVEV (reference sequence). CDR3 bases: TGTGCCAGCAGCCGACTCGTTTCCGGGACTAGGGTTAACGAGCAGTTCTTC. Residues: CASSRLVSGTRVNEQFF.

The chain uses TRBV7-9 and TRBJ2-1; TRBD2 matches 8 bases. V lost 4 bases to trimming and J lost 0 bases; unmatched junction nucleotides: 8. CDR1 SEHNR and CDR2 FQNEAQ come from the germline V gene (reference sequence). The CDR3 runs to 17 residues. CDR3 sequence: CASSSPSGSASYNEQFF. The CDR3 DNA is TGTGCCAGCAGCTCCCCAAGCGGGAGCGCCTCCTACAATGAGCAGTTCTTC. Based on the CDR3 plus reference TRBV7-9 and TRBJ2-1, the full variable domain is DTGVSQNPRHKITKRGQNVTFRCDPISEHNRLYWYRQTLGQGPEFLTYFQNEAQLEKSRLLSDRFSAERPKGSFSTLEIQRTEQGDSAMYLCASSSPSGSASYNEQFFGPGTRLTVL.

This sequence joins TRBV14 and TRBJ2-3; 7 nucleotides align to TRBD2. CDR3 size: 16 residues. Trimming removed 4 bases from V and 6 bases from J; junction bases left unmatched: 13. Looked up from germline, CDR1 is SGHDN and CDR2 is FVKESK. The CDR3 here is CASSRSSGRRLDTQYF. Here the CDR3 DNA reads TGTGCCAGCAGCCGATCTAGCGGAAGGAGGTTGGATACGCAGTATTTT.

The J gene is TRBJ2-5, the V gene TRBV3-1 (or the pseudogene TRBV3-2); TRBD1 matches at 7 bases. CDR3 size: 15 residues. Germline trimming cut 1 base from V and 5 bases from J; bases unmatched to any gene: 7. CDR1 and CDR2 from the germline V gene are LGHDT and YNNKEL (reference sequence). CDR3 loop: CASSQGTGDAETQYF. The DNA of the CDR3 is TGTGCCAGCAGCCAAGGGACAGGAGATGCCGAGACCCAGTACTTC.

The chain combines TRBV3-1 (or the pseudogene TRBV3-2) with TRBJ1-5; tentative D call: TRBD1 (5 bases). This CDR3 has 15 amino acids. Per the germline V gene, CDR1 is LGHDT and CDR2 is YNNKEL (reference sequence). V lost 2 bases and J 5 bases, leaving 13 bases between the germline ends. The CDR3 reads CASSQSWGGDQPQHF. CDR3 DNA sequence: TGTGCCAGCAGCCAAAGCTGGGGCGGCGATCAGCCCCAGCATTTT.

The chain joins TRBV3-1 (or the pseudogene TRBV3-2) to TRBJ2-2; a possible D gene is TRBD1 (7 bases). V dropped 1 base and J dropped 4 bases, with 25 bases sitting between them. Per the germline V gene, CDR1 is LGHDT and CDR2 is YNNKEL (reference sequence). The CDR3 consists of 20 residues. CDR3 in amino acids: CASSQVRVGGAGSGTGELFF. The DNA for the CDR3 is TGTGCCAGCAGCCAAGTGAGAGTAGGGGGCGCGGGGTCGGGCACCGGGGAGCTGTTTTTT.

The V call is TRBV3-1 (or the pseudogene TRBV3-2), the J call TRBJ1-5, with 8 bases lining up with TRBD1. The CDR3 sequence is 19 residues long. The ends lost 0 bases at V and 4 bases at J; junction bases unmatched: 14. CDR1 is LGHDT, CDR2 YNNKEL, per germline (reference sequence). CDR3: CASSQDGFKGRGPNQPQHF. CDR3 DNA sequence: TGTGCCAGCAGCCAAGATGGGTTCAAGGGCAGGGGGCCAAATCAGCCCCAGCATTTT.

The chain combines TRBV5-1 with TRBJ2-7, with a tentative D call TRBD2 (6 bases). CDR3 length: 14 amino acids. The germline V and J ends were trimmed by 5 bases and 4 bases, with 16 bases remaining between them. In germline, CDR1 is SGHRS, CDR2 YFSETQ. The DNA for the CDR3 is TGCGCCAGCAGGGAAGCGGGTCTTTCTTACGAGCAGTACTTC. Translating it yields CASREAGLSYEQYF.

Only one count was recorded for this clone. V gene TRBV10-1 combines with J gene TRBJ1-6; TRBD1 aligns across 9 bases. V was pared by 10 bases and J by 9 bases, with 25 bases of the junction left unmatched. Germline CDR1 is WNHNN and CDR2 is SYGVQD (reference sequence). The CDR3 runs to 19 residues. DNA for the CDR3: TGCGCCAACCTCTTACCTAATCCGGGACAGGGCACCCCAGGTTCACCCCTCCACTTT. Protein product: CANLLPNPGQGTPGSPLHF.

The CDR3 DNA sequence: TGTGCCAGCAGCGTGGACCAGGGGGCGACTGAAGCTTTCTTT. Translated: CASSVDQGATEAFF. V usage is TRBV5-5 and J usage is TRBJ1-1; 8 bases match TRBD1. J gave up 5 bases and V 4 bases, and 7 bases lay outside the gene matches. The CDR3 sequence is 14 residues long. Germline CDR1 reads SGHKS; CDR2 reads YYEKEE (reference sequence).

The chain uses TRBV30 and TRBJ1-5, with D hard to call. V shed 3 bases and J shed 7 bases, with 13 bases lying between them. The CDR3 has 13 amino acids. The germline gives CDR1 GTSNPN, CDR2 SVGIG (reference sequence). This CDR3 is CAWRTGIGQPQHF. DNA for the CDR3: TGTGCCTGGAGGACGGGGATAGGGCAGCCCCAGCATTTT.

The gene calls are TRBV19 and TRBJ2-2; 14 bases agree with TRBD2. The CDR3 is made up of 19 amino acids. J lost 0 bases, V lost 3 bases, and 6 bases had no gene match. The germline CDR1 and CDR2 sequences are LNHDA and SQIVND (reference sequence). The CDR3 DNA reads as TGTGCCAGTAGTATTAAGGGACTAGCGGGAGCCGCGAACACCGGGGAGCTGTTTTTT. This gives the protein CASSIKGLAGAANTGELFF.